This TCR beta chain was found in a study of identical twins. Many counts were recorded for this clonotype. TCRdb analysed the 5' RACE reads with MiXCR anew, one entry per CDR3 protein. The sample holds about 290,000 distinct CDR3 sequences, 8.5% to 9.5% seen once. Separately, the same data were catalogued under a study of yellow fever vaccine responses in identical twins.

The receptor comes from a young woman in good health. The sample taken for sequencing was CD8+ T cells sorted from blood.

CDR3 sequence (DNA): TGTGCCAGCAGAAAACAGGGGCCAATACAAATAGCGGGAGGGCCCTACAATGAGCAGTTCTTC. Translated, it gives CASRKQGPIQIAGGPYNEQFF. This chain connects TRBV28 to TRBJ2-1; TRBD2 agrees at 11 bases. The CDR3 loop spans 21 amino acids. Germline CDR1 reads MDHEN; CDR2 reads SYDVKM. J lost 2 bases, V lost 6 bases, and 21 bases had no gene match.